The 14 T cell receptor beta chains below all came from one sample that was sequenced in a study of shared clonotypes between healthy human individuals. Assay used: immunoSEQ multiplex PCR; TCRdb lists only in-frame clones, some missing. Of around 2,000,000 clones listed, about 93% are singletons. Naivety among CD8 cells was defined by CD45RO negativity and positive CCR7 selection, thereby excluding terminally differentiated effector memory CD45RA+ cells. Specimen: naive CD8+ T cells from PBMCs. The receptors here all came from a man younger than 35 in good health. Some clones in this sample may be carry-over from other donors' samples.

V gene TRBV9 combines with J gene TRBJ2-2, with TRBD2 matching 9 bases. V lost 4 bases and J lost 9; bases outside the gene matches: 10. CDR3 size: 15 residues. Germline V gene sequence: CDR1 SGDLS, CDR2 YYNGEE. The CDR3 coding sequence is TGTGCCAGCAGCATCTTCCCGCGGGAGGGCCGGGAGCTGTTTTTT. Translated, it gives CASSIFPREGRELFF.

The chain links TRBV18 to TRBJ1-2, with D unclear. This CDR3 has 14 residues. Deletions cut 2 bases from V and 5 bases from J, with 12 bases between. Germline lookup yields CDR1 KGHSH and CDR2 LQKENI. The CDR3: CASSPGQSSYGYTF. The DNA for the CDR3 is TGTGCCAGCTCACCAGGGCAGTCTTCGTATGGCTACACCTTC.

As for this clone: Other DNA sequences in the same sample also yield this CDR3. The V call is TRBV28, the J call TRBJ2-7; D remains unclear. The CDR3 is made up of 11 amino acids. The germline V gene has CDR1 MDHEN and CDR2 SYDVKM. V lost 2 bases to trimming and J lost 3 bases, with 2 bases between them. The CDR3 coding sequence is TGTGCCAGCAGTTTAGGCTACGAGCAGTACTTC. Encoded protein: CASSLGYEQYF.

The chain carries TRBV6-5 and TRBJ2-7; D is undetermined. The CDR3 runs 11 residues. Germline V lookup: CDR1 MNHEY, CDR2 SVGAGI. V was cut by 8 bases and J by 3 bases, with 8 bases left in between. CDR3 bases: TGTGCCAGCGGGTGGGGCTACGAGCAGTACTTC. Translation gives CASGWGYEQYF.

V is TRBV2 and J is TRBJ1-4, with TRBD1 matching over 9 bases. The CDR3 extends over 16 amino acids. CDR1 SNHLY and CDR2 FYNNEI come from the germline V gene. V shed 4 bases and J 3 bases; nucleotides not matched to a gene: 6. CDR3 loop: CASSVWGQGSNEKLFF. CDR3 bases: TGTGCCAGCAGTGTATGGGGACAGGGATCTAATGAAAAACTGTTTTTT.

V and J are TRBV7-3 and TRBJ2-3; 7 bases map to TRBD1. In germline, CDR1 is SGHTA, CDR2 FQGTGA. Losses at the gene ends were 5 bases for V and 4 bases for J; bases not matched to a gene: 9. The CDR3 extends over 15 amino acids. The CDR3 DNA sequence: TGTGCCAGCAGCGCGACAGGGAATCCCCCAGATACGCAGTATTTT. This translates into CASSATGNPPDTQYF.

This clone was found a few times. This chain connects TRBV10-3 to TRBJ1-1, with 7 bases fitting TRBD1. V lost 10 bases to trimming and J lost 4 bases; unmatched junction nucleotides: 6. The CDR3 spans 12 residues. Per germline, CDR1 ENHRY and CDR2 SYGVKD. The CDR3 DNA reads as TGTGCCAGCCAGGGACAGAGCACTGAAGCTTTCTTT. It encodes CASQGQSTEAFF.

The chain is built from TRBV5-1 and TRBJ2-7; 7 bases line up with TRBD2. Germline values: CDR1 SGHRS, CDR2 YFSETQ. The CDR3 has 15 residues. With V trimmed by 6 bases and J by 7 bases, 16 bases remained unmatched. CDR3 in DNA: TGCGCCAGCACCCTTCGGGCTAGCGGTCTCTGGGAGCAGTACTTC. Translated, it gives CASTLRASGLWEQYF.

The rearrangement links TRBV9 to TRBJ2-1; 9 positions agree with TRBD2. Germline CDR1 is SGDLS and CDR2 is YYNGEE. V lost 0 bases and J lost 4; bases outside the gene matches: 5. CDR3 size: 16 residues. In nucleotides, the CDR3 is TGTGCCAGCAGCGTAGGGCCTAGCGGGGTTTACAATGAGCAGTTCTTC. As protein: CASSVGPSGVYNEQFF.

V gene TRBV19 combines with J gene TRBJ2-4; D is uncertain. The CDR3 consists of 16 residues. V was cut by 5 bases and J by 0 bases, with 14 bases left in between. The germline V gene has CDR1 LNHDA and CDR2 SQIVND (reference sequence). CDR3 nucleotides: TGTGCCAGTAGTCCACGCAGGACCCTAGCCAAAAACATTCAGTACTTC. Encoded protein: CASSPRRTLAKNIQYF. The full variable domain, with the rest looked up from reference TRBV19 and TRBJ2-4, is DGGITQSPKYLFRKEGQNVTLSCEQNLNHDAMYWYRQDPGQGLRLIYYSQIVNDFQKGDIAEGYSVSREKKESFPLTVTSAQKNPTAFYLCASSPRRTLAKNIQYFGAGTRLSVL.

The sample holds one count of this clone. The chain has TRBV15 and TRBJ1-3; D remains unclear. From germline, CDR1 is LNHNV and CDR2 YYDKDF (reference sequence). V lost 5 bases and J 0 bases, leaving 14 bases between the germline ends. The CDR3 is made up of 16 amino acids. The CDR3 reads CATSSHRSLSGNTIYF. The CDR3 DNA is TGTGCCACCAGCTCTCACAGATCACTCTCTGGAAACACCATATATTTT.

To note about this clone: Other DNA variants within this sample encode the same CDR3. This chain's CDR3 is CASSPDRGTEAFF. The CDR3 nucleotides read TGTGCCAGCAGTCCTGACAGGGGCACTGAAGCTTTCTTT. The genes are TRBV6-5 and TRBJ1-1, with TRBD1 matching over 8 bases. Per the germline V gene, CDR1 is MNHEY and CDR2 is SVGAGI. The CDR3 has 13 residues. V shed 5 bases and J 4 bases; nucleotides not matched to a gene: 3.

The V gene is TRBV7-9, the J gene TRBJ2-6; no definite D call. Germline CDR1 SEHNR, CDR2 FQNEAQ (reference sequence). This CDR3 contains 15 residues. V lost 2 bases and J lost 1, with 6 bases in between. CDR3 in amino acids: CASSLLVSGANVLTF. Written as DNA, the CDR3 is TGTGCCAGCAGCTTACTAGTTTCTGGGGCCAACGTCCTGACTTTC.

The V and J genes are TRBV5-1 and TRBJ2-3; 11 bases are shared with TRBD2. The CDR3 length is 16 residues. Germline CDR1 reads SGHRS; CDR2 reads YFSETQ. V gave up 4 bases and J gave up 4 bases; unmatched junction bases: 8. CDR3 sequence: CASSDIAGGIADTQYF. The CDR3 region has the DNA TGCGCCAGCAGCGACATAGCGGGAGGGATTGCAGATACGCAGTATTTT.